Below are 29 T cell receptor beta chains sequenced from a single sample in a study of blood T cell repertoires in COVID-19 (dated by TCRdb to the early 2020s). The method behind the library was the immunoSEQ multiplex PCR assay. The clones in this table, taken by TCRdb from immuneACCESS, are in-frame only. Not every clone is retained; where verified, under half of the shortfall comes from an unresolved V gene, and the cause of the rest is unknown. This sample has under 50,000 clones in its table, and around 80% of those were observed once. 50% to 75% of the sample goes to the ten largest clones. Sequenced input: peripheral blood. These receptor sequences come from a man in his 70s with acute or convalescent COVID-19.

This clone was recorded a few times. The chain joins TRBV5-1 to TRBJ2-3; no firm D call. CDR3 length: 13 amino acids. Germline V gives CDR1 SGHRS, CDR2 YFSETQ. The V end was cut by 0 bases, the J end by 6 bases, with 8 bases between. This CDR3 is CASSLASVDTQYF. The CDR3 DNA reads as TGCGCCAGCAGCTTGGCCTCGGTGGATACGCAGTATTTT.

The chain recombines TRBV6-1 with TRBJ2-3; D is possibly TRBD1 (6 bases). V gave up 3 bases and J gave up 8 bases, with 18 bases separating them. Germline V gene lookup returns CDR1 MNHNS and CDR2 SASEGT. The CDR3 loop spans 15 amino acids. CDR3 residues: CASSEGHPKESTQYF. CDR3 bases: TGTGCCAGCAGTGAGGGACACCCTAAGGAAAGTACGCAGTATTTT.

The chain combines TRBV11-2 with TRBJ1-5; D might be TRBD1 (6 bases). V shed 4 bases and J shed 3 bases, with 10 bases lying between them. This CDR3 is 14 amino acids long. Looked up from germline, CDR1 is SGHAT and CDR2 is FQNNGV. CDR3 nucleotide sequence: TGTGCCAGCAGCTCGGGACACAACAATCAGCCCCAGCATTTT. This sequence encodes CASSSGHNNQPQHF.

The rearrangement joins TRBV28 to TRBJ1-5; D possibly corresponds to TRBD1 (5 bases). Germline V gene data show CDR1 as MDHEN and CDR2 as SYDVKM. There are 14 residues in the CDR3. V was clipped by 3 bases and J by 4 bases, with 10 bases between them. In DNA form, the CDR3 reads TGTGCCAGCAGTTTCCCAGGGCTTAATCAGCCCCAGCATTTT. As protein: CASSFPGLNQPQHF.

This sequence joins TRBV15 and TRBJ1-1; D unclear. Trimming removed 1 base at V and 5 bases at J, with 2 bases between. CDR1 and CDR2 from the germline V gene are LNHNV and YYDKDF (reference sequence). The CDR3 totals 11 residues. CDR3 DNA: TGTGCCACCAGCAGAGCTACTGAAGCTTTCTTT. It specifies CATSRATEAFF. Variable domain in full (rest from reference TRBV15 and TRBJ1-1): DAMVIQNPRYQVTQFGKPVTLSCSQTLNHNVMYWYQQKSSQAPKLLFHYYDKDFNNEADTPDNFQSRRPNTSFCFLDIRSPGLGDTAMYLCATSRATEAFFGQGTRLTVV.

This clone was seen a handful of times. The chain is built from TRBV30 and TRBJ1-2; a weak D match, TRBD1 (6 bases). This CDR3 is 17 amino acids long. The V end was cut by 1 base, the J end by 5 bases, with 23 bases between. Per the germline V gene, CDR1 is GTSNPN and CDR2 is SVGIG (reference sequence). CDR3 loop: CAWSGGGALAGLYGYTF. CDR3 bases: TGTGCCTGGAGTGGGGGGGGCGCCTTAGCCGGTTTGTATGGCTACACCTTC.

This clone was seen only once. CDR3 coding DNA: TGTGCCAGCAGTGACTCGCTAGCGGGAGCGTACAATGAGCAGTTCTTC. Its protein product is CASSDSLAGAYNEQFF. The V gene is TRBV6-4, the J gene TRBJ2-1; 10 bases are a match to TRBD2. The length of the CDR3 is 16 residues. Per the germline V gene, CDR1 is MRHNA and CDR2 is SNTAGT. V lost 0 bases to trimming and J lost 4 bases; unmatched junction nucleotides: 3.

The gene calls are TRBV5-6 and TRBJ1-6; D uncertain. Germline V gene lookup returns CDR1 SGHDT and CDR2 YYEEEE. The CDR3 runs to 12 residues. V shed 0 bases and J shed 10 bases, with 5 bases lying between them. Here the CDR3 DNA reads TGTGCCAGCAGCTTGGTAGCCTCACCCCTCCACTTT. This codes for CASSLVASPLHF.

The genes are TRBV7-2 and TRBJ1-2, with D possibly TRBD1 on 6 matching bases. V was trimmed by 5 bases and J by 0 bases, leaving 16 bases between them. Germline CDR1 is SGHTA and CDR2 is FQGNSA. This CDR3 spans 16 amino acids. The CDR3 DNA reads TGTGCCAGCAGCCTATATTCCGAGGGGGCTAACTATGGCTACACCTTC. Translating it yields CASSLYSEGANYGYTF.

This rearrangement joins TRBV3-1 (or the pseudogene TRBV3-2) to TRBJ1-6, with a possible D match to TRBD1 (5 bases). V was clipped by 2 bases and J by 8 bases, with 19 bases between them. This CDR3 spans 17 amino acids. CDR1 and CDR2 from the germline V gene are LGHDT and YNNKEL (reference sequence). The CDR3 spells CASSQNSGTGSDSPLHF. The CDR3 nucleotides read TGTGCCAGCAGCCAAAATTCCGGGACCGGGAGTGATTCACCCCTCCACTTT.

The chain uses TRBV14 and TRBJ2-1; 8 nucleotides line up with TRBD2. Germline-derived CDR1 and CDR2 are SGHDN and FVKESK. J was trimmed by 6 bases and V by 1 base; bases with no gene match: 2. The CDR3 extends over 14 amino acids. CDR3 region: CASSQVSGINEQFF. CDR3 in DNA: TGTGCCAGCAGCCAAGTTAGCGGGATCAATGAGCAGTTCTTC.

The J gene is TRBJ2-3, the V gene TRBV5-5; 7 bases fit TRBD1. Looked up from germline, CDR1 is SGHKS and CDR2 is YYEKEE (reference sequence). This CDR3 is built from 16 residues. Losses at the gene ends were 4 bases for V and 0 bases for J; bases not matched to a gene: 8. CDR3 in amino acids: CASSATTGQSTDTQYF. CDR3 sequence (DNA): TGTGCCAGCAGCGCAACAACGGGACAGAGCACAGATACGCAGTATTTT.

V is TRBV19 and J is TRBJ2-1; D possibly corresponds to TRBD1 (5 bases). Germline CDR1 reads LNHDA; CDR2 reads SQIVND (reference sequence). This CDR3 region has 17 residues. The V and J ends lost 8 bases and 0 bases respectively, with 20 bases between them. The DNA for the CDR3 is TGTGCCAGTGTACTCAACCCCGCCCAGGGCTCCTACAATGAGCAGTTCTTC. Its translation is CASVLNPAQGSYNEQFF.

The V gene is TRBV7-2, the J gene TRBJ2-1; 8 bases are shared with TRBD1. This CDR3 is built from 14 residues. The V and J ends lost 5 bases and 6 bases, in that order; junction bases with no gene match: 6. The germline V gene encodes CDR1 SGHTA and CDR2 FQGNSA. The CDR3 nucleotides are TGTGCCAGCAGCGACCGAGGACAGGGCAATGAGCAGTTCTTC. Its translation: CASSDRGQGNEQFF.

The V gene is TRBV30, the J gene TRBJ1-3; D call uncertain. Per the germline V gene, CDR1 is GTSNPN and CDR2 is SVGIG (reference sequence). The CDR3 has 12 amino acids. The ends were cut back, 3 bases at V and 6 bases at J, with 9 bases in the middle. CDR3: CAWSPRENTIYF. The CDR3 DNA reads TGTGCCTGGAGCCCCCGCGAAAACACCATATATTTT.

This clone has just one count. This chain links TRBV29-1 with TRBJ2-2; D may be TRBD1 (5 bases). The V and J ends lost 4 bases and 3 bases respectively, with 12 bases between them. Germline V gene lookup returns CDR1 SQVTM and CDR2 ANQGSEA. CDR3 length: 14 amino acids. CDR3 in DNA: TGCAGCGTTGTACAGGACCCCCACACCGGGGAGCTGTTTTTT. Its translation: CSVVQDPHTGELFF.

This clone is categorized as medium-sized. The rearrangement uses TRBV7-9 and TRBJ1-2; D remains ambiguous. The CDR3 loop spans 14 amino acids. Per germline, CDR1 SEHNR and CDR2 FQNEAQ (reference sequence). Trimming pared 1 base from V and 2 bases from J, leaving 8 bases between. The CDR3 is CASSLVGRNYGYTF. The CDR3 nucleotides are TGTGCCAGCAGCTTAGTGGGCCGAAACTATGGCTACACCTTC.

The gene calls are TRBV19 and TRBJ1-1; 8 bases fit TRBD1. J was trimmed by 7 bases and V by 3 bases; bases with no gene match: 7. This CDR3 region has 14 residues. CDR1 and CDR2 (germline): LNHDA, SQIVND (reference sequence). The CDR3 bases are TGTGCCAGTAGTATTCTGCCCGGGACAGGTGAAGCTTTCTTT. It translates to CASSILPGTGEAFF.

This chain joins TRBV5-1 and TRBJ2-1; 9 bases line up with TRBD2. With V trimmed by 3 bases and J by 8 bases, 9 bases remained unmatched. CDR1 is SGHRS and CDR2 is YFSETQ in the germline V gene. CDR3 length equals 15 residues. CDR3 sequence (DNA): TGCGCCAGCAGCTCGCCGGGACTAGCTTTGGATGAGCAGTTCTTC. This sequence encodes CASSSPGLALDEQFF.

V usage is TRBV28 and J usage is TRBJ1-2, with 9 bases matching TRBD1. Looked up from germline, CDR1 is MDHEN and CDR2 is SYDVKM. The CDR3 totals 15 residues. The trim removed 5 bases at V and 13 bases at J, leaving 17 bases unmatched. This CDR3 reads CASSAPGQGMGGLTF. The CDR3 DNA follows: TGTGCCAGCAGTGCCCCGGGACAGGGTATGGGGGGACTCACCTTC.

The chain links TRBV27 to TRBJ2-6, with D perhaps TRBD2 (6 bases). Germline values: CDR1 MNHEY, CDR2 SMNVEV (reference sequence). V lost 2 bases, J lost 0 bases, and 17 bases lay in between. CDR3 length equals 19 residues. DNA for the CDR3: TGTGCCAGCAGTTTAGGGGCCTCGGGAGAAGCCTCTGGGGCCAACGTCCTGACTTTC. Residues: CASSLGASGEASGANVLTF.

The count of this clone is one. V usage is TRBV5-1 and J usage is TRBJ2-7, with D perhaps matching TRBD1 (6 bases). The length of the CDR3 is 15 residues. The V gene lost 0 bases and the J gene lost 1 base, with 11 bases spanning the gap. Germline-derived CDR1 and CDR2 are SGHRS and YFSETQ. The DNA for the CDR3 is TGCGCCAGCAGCTTGGGGGGGCGACAGTCCTACGAGCAGTACTTC. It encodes CASSLGGRQSYEQYF.

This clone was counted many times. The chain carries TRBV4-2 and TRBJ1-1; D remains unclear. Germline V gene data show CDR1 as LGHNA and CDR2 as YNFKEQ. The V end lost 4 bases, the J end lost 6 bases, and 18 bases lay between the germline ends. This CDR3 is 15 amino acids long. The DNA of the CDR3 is TGTGCCAGCAGCCTAGACCGACGGGAGGAAGCTGAAGCTTTCTTT. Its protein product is CASSLDRREEAEAFF.

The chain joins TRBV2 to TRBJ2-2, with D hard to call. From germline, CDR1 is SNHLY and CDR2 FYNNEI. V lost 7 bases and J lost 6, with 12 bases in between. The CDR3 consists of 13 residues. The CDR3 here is CASNPSGPGELFF. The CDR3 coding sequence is TGTGCCAGCAACCCTTCAGGTCCCGGGGAGCTGTTTTTT.

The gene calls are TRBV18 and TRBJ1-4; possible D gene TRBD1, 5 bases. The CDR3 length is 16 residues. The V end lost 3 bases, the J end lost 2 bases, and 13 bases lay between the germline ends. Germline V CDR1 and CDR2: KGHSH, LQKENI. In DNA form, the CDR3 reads TGTGCCAGCTCACCTTCCGGGGGTAACACTAATGAAAAACTGTTTTTT. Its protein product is CASSPSGGNTNEKLFF.

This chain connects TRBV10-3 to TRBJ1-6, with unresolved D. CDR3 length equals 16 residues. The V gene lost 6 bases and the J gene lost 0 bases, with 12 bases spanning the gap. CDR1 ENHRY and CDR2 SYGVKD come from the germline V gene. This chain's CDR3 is CAIRAAGSSYNSPLHF. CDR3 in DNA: TGTGCCATCAGGGCAGCCGGGAGCTCCTATAATTCACCCCTCCACTTT.

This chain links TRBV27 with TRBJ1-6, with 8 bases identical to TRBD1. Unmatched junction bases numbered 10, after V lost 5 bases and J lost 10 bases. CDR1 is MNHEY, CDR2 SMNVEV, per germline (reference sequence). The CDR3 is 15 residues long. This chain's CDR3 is CASSRPGGFGSPLHF. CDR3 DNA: TGTGCCAGCAGTCGGCCAGGGGGCTTTGGATCACCCCTCCACTTT.

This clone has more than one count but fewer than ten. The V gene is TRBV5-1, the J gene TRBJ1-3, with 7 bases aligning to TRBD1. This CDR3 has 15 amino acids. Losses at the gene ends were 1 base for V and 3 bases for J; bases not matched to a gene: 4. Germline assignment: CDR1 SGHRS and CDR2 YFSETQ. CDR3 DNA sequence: TGCGCCAGCAGCTTGACAGGGGCCGATGGAAACACCATATATTTT. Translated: CASSLTGADGNTIYF.

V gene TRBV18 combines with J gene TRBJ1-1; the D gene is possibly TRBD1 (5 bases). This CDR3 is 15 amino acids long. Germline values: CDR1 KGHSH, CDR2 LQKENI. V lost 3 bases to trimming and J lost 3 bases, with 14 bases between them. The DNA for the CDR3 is TGTGCCAGCTCACCTCGACAGCCGGGGGACACTGAAGCTTTCTTT. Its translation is CASSPRQPGDTEAFF.